This T cell receptor (beta chain) originates from a study of T-cell memory formation after mild COVID-19. Trimming removed 4 bases from V and 2 bases from J, with 11 bases in between. This CDR3 is built from 14 residues. Germline V gene lookup returns CDR1 SGHVS and CDR2 FNYEAQ. With respect to this clonotype: Antigen specificity is unknown.

Study-wide findings and caveats: Second-wave clones peaking on day 37 lacked confirmed SARS-CoV-2 specificity. Some SARS-CoV-2-responding clones were already detected in memory before infection.

5'RACE primed at constant segments yielded TCR alpha and TCR beta cDNA libraries bearing sample barcodes and UMIs. TCRdb processed the 5' RACE reads anew with MiXCR; each CDR3 protein has one entry. The table shows just over 350,000 distinct CDR3 sequences, with approximately 15% occurring only once. The chain recombines TRBV7-6 with TRBJ2-5; no clear D gene. Sequencing used PBMCs or a T cell subset sorted from them (not recorded which). The TCR sequence derives from a young man who had mild COVID-19 (a few samples of this study predate the infection). Cell type and time point are not known. CDR3: CASSSPESQETQYF. CDR3 DNA sequence: TGTGCCAGCAGCTCACCGGAGTCACAAGAGACCCAGTACTTC. The whole variable domain, filled in from reference TRBV7-6 and TRBJ2-5, reads GAGVSQSPRYKVTKRGQDVALRCDPISGHVSLYWYRQALGQGPEFLTYFNYEAQQDKSGLPNDRFSAERPEGSISTLTIQRTEQRDSAMYRCASSSPESQETQYFGPGTRLLVL.